The 30 T cell receptor beta chains listed next were all sequenced from one sample in a study of shared clonotypes between healthy human individuals. Assay used: immunoSEQ multiplex PCR; TCRdb lists only in-frame clones, some missing. The sample holds 1.5 million to 2.5 million clones, about 95% seen once. Positively selected for CCR7, the CD45RO-negative cells used as naive CD8 cells excluded terminally differentiated effector memory CD45RA+ cells. Source material: naive CD8+ T cells sorted from blood. The receptors come from a young man in good health.

This chain joins TRBV11-2 and TRBJ2-3; 13 positions agree with TRBD2. The trim removed 5 bases at V and 3 bases at J, leaving 5 bases unmatched. The CDR3 extends over 16 amino acids. From germline, CDR1 is SGHAT and CDR2 FQNNGV. Here the CDR3 DNA reads TGTGCCAGCAGCCCAGGACTAGCGGGAGTAACAGATACGCAGTATTTT. Its translation: CASSPGLAGVTDTQYF.

The V and J genes are TRBV19 and TRBJ2-5, with TRBD2 matching over 9 bases. Germline V gives CDR1 LNHDA, CDR2 SQIVND (reference sequence). Trimming took 6 bases from V and 2 from J; bases not matched to a gene: 13. The CDR3 runs to 17 residues. The CDR3 coding sequence is TGTGCCAGTAGGACCAATGGACCAGCGGGGGGTCAAGAGACCCAGTACTTC. Its translation: CASRTNGPAGGQETQYF.

The rearrangement joins TRBV11-2 to TRBJ2-7; 11 bases are shared with TRBD2. The CDR3 is made up of 17 amino acids. CDR1 and CDR2 (germline): SGHAT, FQNNGV. V shed 1 base and J 4 bases; nucleotides not matched to a gene: 9. The CDR3: CASSLVTSGVLRYEQYF. In DNA, the CDR3 is TGTGCCAGCAGCTTAGTGACTAGCGGGGTTCTAAGGTACGAGCAGTACTTC.

V is TRBV7-9 and J is TRBJ2-7, with 10 nucleotides matching TRBD1. CDR1 is SEHNR, CDR2 FQNEAQ, per germline (reference sequence). CDR3 length: 14 amino acids. V shed 6 bases, J shed 5 bases, and the junction held 7 bases outside the gene matches. The CDR3 reads CASSYPDRGDEQYF. The CDR3, as DNA: TGTGCCAGCAGTTATCCGGACAGGGGGGACGAGCAGTACTTC.

V usage is TRBV10-1 and J usage is TRBJ2-3; D possibly uses TRBD1 or TRBD2 (5 bases each). V was trimmed by 2 bases and J by 2 bases, leaving 5 bases between them. CDR1 WNHNN and CDR2 SYGVQD come from the germline V gene (reference sequence). This CDR3 comprises 13 residues. The CDR3 DNA is TGCGCCAGCAGTGAGGGGACCACAGATACGCAGTATTTT. Translating it yields CASSEGTTDTQYF.

This chain uses TRBV7-2 with TRBJ2-7; 10 bases agree with TRBD2. Germline V CDR1 and CDR2: SGHTA, FQGNSA. This CDR3 has 17 amino acids. Trimming cost V 1 base and J 7 bases; bases outside gene matches: 13. The CDR3 loop is CASSLEAPLAGVGEQYF. DNA of the CDR3: TGTGCCAGCAGCTTAGAGGCCCCTCTAGCGGGAGTTGGGGAGCAGTACTTC.

The chain couples TRBV7-4 to TRBJ2-7, with 11 bases matching TRBD1. The junction had 1 base not matched to a gene; V was cut back by 1 base and J by 2 bases. The CDR3 contains 15 residues. Looked up from germline, CDR1 is SGHVT and CDR2 is SQSDAQ. This CDR3 reads CASSLEGQGAYEQYF. The CDR3 bases are TGTGCCAGCAGCTTAGAGGGACAGGGGGCCTACGAGCAGTACTTC.

This sequence joins TRBV2 and TRBJ2-7; D perhaps matches TRBD1 (6 bases). V lost 7 bases and J 4 bases, leaving 14 bases between the germline ends. The CDR3 contains 13 residues. Germline V gives CDR1 SNHLY, CDR2 FYNNEI. CDR3 region: CASTLGGMYEQYF. The CDR3 nucleotides read TGTGCCAGCACCCTAGGGGGTATGTACGAGCAGTACTTC.

This chain joins TRBV10-2 and TRBJ1-4; D is perhaps TRBD1 (5 bases). There are 13 residues in the CDR3. Germline CDR1 is WSHSY and CDR2 is SAAADI. With 7 bases removed from V and 2 bases from J, the gap between germline ends came to 8 bases. The CDR3 loop is CASKRDTNEKLFF. DNA of the CDR3: TGCGCCAGCAAGAGGGACACTAATGAAAAACTGTTTTTT.

This clone was recorded once. The chain uses TRBV7-3 and TRBJ2-2; the D gene could be TRBD1 or TRBD2 (5 bases each). Germline CDR1 reads SGHTA; CDR2 reads FQGTGA. The CDR3 covers 17 residues. V was clipped by 0 bases and J by 3 bases, with 14 bases between them. The CDR3 sequence: CASSLTSGTADTGELFF. CDR3 nucleotide sequence: TGTGCCAGCAGCTTAACATCCGGGACCGCTGACACCGGGGAGCTGTTTTTT. Looking up the rest from reference TRBV7-3 and TRBJ2-2 gives the full variable domain: GAGVSQTPSNKVTEKGKYVELRCDPISGHTALYWYRQSLGQGPEFLIYFQGTGAADDSGLPNDRFFAVRPEGSVSTLKIQRTERGDSAVYLCASSLTSGTADTGELFFGEGSRLTVL.

The CDR3 nucleotides read TGTGCCAGCAGCTTAACAGACAACTCTGGAAACACCATATATTTT. Amino acids: CASSLTDNSGNTIYF. This rearrangement joins TRBV7-6 to TRBJ1-3; no definite D call. Germline V gene sequence: CDR1 SGHVS, CDR2 FNYEAQ. The CDR3 sequence is 15 residues long. V was clipped by 2 bases and J by 0 bases, with 8 bases between them.

The CDR3 loop is CASSLIPNTVKAKNIQYF. As DNA, the CDR3 is TGTGCCAGCAGCTTAATCCCCAACACGGTTAAAGCCAAAAACATTCAGTACTTC. The rearrangement joins TRBV7-9 to TRBJ2-4; D is undetermined. V was shortened by 2 bases and J by 0 bases, with 17 bases between the two germline ends. The CDR3 is 18 residues long. The germline V gene encodes CDR1 SEHNR and CDR2 FQNEAQ (reference sequence).

V is TRBV27 and J is TRBJ2-2, with TRBD1 matching over 8 bases. J gave up 7 bases and V 5 bases, and 3 bases lay outside the gene matches. Germline V lookup: CDR1 MNHEY, CDR2 SMNVEV (reference sequence). CDR3 length: 13 residues. CDR3 sequence: CASSDRGIGELFF. In DNA, the CDR3 is TGTGCCAGCAGTGACAGGGGTATCGGGGAGCTGTTTTTT.

This chain joins TRBV19 and TRBJ2-7; D is tentatively TRBD1 or TRBD2 (5 bases each). The germline V gene has CDR1 LNHDA and CDR2 SQIVND (reference sequence). The CDR3 is 14 residues long. Trimming took off 7 bases at V and 3 bases at J, with 16 bases between the two ends. Here the CDR3 reads CASTPTVGGYEQYF. The CDR3 coding sequence is TGTGCCAGTACGCCTACCGTTGGGGGCTACGAGCAGTACTTC. The entire variable domain, with the rest obtained from reference TRBV19 and TRBJ2-7, is as follows: DGGITQSPKYLFRKEGQNVTLSCEQNLNHDAMYWYRQDPGQGLRLIYYSQIVNDFQKGDIAEGYSVSREKKESFPLTVTSAQKNPTAFYLCASTPTVGGYEQYFGPGTRLTVT.

The chain recombines TRBV27 with TRBJ2-1; D gene unclear. The germline V gene encodes CDR1 MNHEY and CDR2 SMNVEV (reference sequence). This CDR3 contains 14 residues. As DNA, the CDR3 is TGTTCTTGTCAAGGGATTTCCTCCTACAATGAGCAGTTCTTC. It specifies CSCQGISSYNEQFF.

The gene calls are TRBV7-9 and TRBJ2-7, with D hard to call. Germline V gene sequence: CDR1 SEHNR, CDR2 FQNEAQ (reference sequence). The V end was cut by 4 bases, the J end by 3 bases, with 13 bases between. This CDR3 comprises 14 residues. The CDR3 region is CASSSPQFRYEQYF. The CDR3 DNA is TGTGCCAGCAGCTCCCCCCAATTCCGCTACGAGCAGTACTTC.

The chain is built from TRBV9 and TRBJ2-7; D is undetermined. This CDR3 is built from 14 residues. Per germline, CDR1 SGDLS and CDR2 YYNGEE. Trimming removed 2 bases from V and 4 bases from J, with 13 bases in between. The CDR3 here is CASSVDPDPYEQYF. The CDR3 nucleotides are TGTGCCAGCAGCGTCGATCCGGACCCTTACGAGCAGTACTTC.

The chain carries TRBV10-3 and TRBJ2-5, with TRBD1 matching over 7 bases. V lost 10 bases to trimming and J lost 5 bases; unmatched junction nucleotides: 13. CDR3 length: 14 residues. CDR1 is ENHRY, CDR2 SYGVKD, per germline. The DNA of the CDR3 is TGTGCCACCTCCCCCCAAGACAGGGCGGAGACCCAGTACTTC. Translating gives CATSPQDRAETQYF.

The gene calls are TRBV19 and TRBJ1-5; TRBD1 matches at 10 bases. Germline V gene lookup returns CDR1 LNHDA and CDR2 SQIVND (reference sequence). This CDR3 has 15 residues. The trim removed 6 bases at V and 2 bases at J, leaving 4 bases unmatched. The CDR3 nucleotides read TGTGCCAGTAGCGGGACAGGGGCCGGCAATCAGCCCCAGCATTTT. This sequence encodes CASSGTGAGNQPQHF.

The J gene is TRBJ2-1, the V gene TRBV13, with D possibly matching TRBD1 (6 bases). The CDR3 has 14 residues. The germline V and J ends were trimmed by 5 bases and 5 bases, with 13 bases remaining between them. CDR1 is PRHDT, CDR2 FYEKMQ, per germline (reference sequence). This CDR3 is CASSLPGQNNEQFF. As DNA, the CDR3 is TGTGCCAGCAGCCTGCCCGGACAGAACAATGAGCAGTTCTTC.

As for this clone: Additional DNA sequences in this sample encode the identical CDR3. The chain couples TRBV5-1 to TRBJ2-1; TRBD2 aligns across 10 bases. From germline, CDR1 is SGHRS and CDR2 YFSETQ. This CDR3 is 15 amino acids long. Germline trimming cut 4 bases from V and 8 bases from J; bases unmatched to any gene: 9. CDR3: CASSPTSGGADEQFF. The CDR3 DNA is TGCGCCAGCAGCCCTACGAGCGGGGGGGCCGATGAGCAGTTCTTC.

The genes are TRBV27 and TRBJ1-5; D unresolved. V lost 0 bases and J lost 6, with 6 bases in between. The CDR3 sequence is 13 residues long. Germline lookup yields CDR1 MNHEY and CDR2 SMNVEV (reference sequence). The CDR3 reads CASSLSFTQPQHF. In DNA form, the CDR3 reads TGTGCCAGCAGTTTATCTTTCACTCAGCCCCAGCATTTT.

The rearrangement uses TRBV30 and TRBJ2-7; D unclear. Germline CDR1 and CDR2: GTSNPN and SVGIG (reference sequence). V lost 4 bases to trimming and J lost 2 bases, with 9 bases between them. The CDR3 spans 12 residues. The CDR3 is CAWNSGAYEQYF. The CDR3 DNA follows: TGTGCCTGGAACTCTGGTGCCTACGAGCAGTACTTC.

The chain is built from TRBV7-9 and TRBJ2-3, with 9 bases aligning to TRBD2. The CDR3 covers 16 residues. V trimming: 3 bases; J trimming: 2 bases; junction bases outside the gene matches: 6. The germline V gene encodes CDR1 SEHNR and CDR2 FQNEAQ (reference sequence). Written as DNA, the CDR3 is TGTGCCAGCAGCTTGAGCCTAGCGGGGAACACAGATACGCAGTATTTT. Translated: CASSLSLAGNTDTQYF.

This chain connects TRBV13 to TRBJ1-3, with TRBD1 as a possible D gene (6 bases). V was shortened by 4 bases and J by 2 bases, with 12 bases between the two germline ends. The length of the CDR3 is 15 residues. The germline V gene encodes CDR1 PRHDT and CDR2 FYEKMQ (reference sequence). The DNA of the CDR3 is TGTGCCAGCAGCTGGGCCCGGGACACTGGAAACACCATATATTTT. This sequence encodes CASSWARDTGNTIYF.

The chain is built from TRBV4-3 and TRBJ2-1; possibly TRBD2 for D (5 bases). The ends were cut back, 0 bases at V and 2 bases at J, with 17 bases in the middle. Germline V gene sequence: CDR1 LGHNA, CDR2 YSLEER. This CDR3 has 18 residues. In DNA, the CDR3 is TGCGCCAGCAGCCAAGATCCCGCAGGACTTCTTACCTACAATGAGCAGTTCTTC. It codes for CASSQDPAGLLTYNEQFF.

The chain links TRBV4-3 to TRBJ1-6, with D possibly TRBD1 on 6 matching bases. CDR3 length equals 16 residues. V lost 4 bases and J lost 5, with 15 bases in between. Germline values: CDR1 LGHNA, CDR2 YSLEER. Here the CDR3 DNA reads TGCGCCAGCAGCCCCTCCCCAGGGGCCGATAATTCACCCCTCCACTTT. Protein product: CASSPSPGADNSPLHF.

This chain links TRBV28 with TRBJ1-1; D uncertain. The germline gives CDR1 MDHEN, CDR2 SYDVKM. With 8 bases removed from V and 2 bases from J, the gap between germline ends came to 18 bases. CDR3 size: 15 residues. The CDR3 sequence is CASSERRWANTEAFF. The DNA for the CDR3 is TGTGCCAGCTCCGAGAGGCGCTGGGCTAACACTGAAGCTTTCTTT.

The chain combines TRBV2 with TRBJ1-4; D remains ambiguous. The V gene's germline CDR1 is SNHLY and CDR2 FYNNEI. Trimming removed 6 bases from V and 0 bases from J, with 11 bases in between. The CDR3 covers 15 residues. Here the CDR3 reads CASSSSLATNEKLFF. The DNA for the CDR3 is TGTGCCAGCAGCAGCTCCCTAGCAACTAATGAAAAACTGTTTTTT.

V gene TRBV7-9 combines with J gene TRBJ1-2, with D perhaps TRBD1 (5 bases). V lost 3 bases and J 8 bases, leaving 22 bases between the germline ends. The CDR3 has 16 residues. The germline gives CDR1 SEHNR, CDR2 FQNEAQ (reference sequence). CDR3 sequence reads: CASSFFTGRPPWGYTF. CDR3 bases: TGTGCCAGCAGCTTTTTCACAGGACGCCCACCTTGGGGCTACACCTTC.